The entry below describes one T cell receptor (beta chain). This entry comes from a study of blood T cell repertoires in COVID-19. The CDR3 has 15 amino acids. Germline CDR1 reads KGHDR; CDR2 reads SFDVKD. V dropped 5 bases and J dropped 5; count of bases not matched to a gene: 10. Produced via immunoSEQ multiplex PCR; TCRdb's table is partial and in-frame only. The profile shows around 75,000 clones, roughly 86% of them singletons. Source material: peripheral blood. V gene TRBV24-1 combines with J gene TRBJ2-5, with 7 bases that match TRBD2. This TCR derives from a man between 65 and 80 years old with active COVID-19. In DNA, the CDR3 is TGTGCCACCAGTGCCCCCACCGGGAGGAGGGAGACCCAGTACTTC. Residues: CATSAPTGRRETQYF.